This TCR beta chain was captured in a study of ipilimumab plus nivolumab after autologous stem cell transplantation. Turning to the study itself: Median doses per patient: a few ipilimumab, about 8 nivolumab. DLBCL patients had primary refractory or relapsed disease.

Ipilimumab, 1 mg/kg, started 14 to 28 days after autologous transplant. Patients received nivolumab 3 mg/kg at weeks 1, 4, 7, 10, then fortnightly to week 26. CDR1 and CDR2 (germline): MNHNY, SVGAGI (reference sequence). The length of the CDR3 is 11 residues. Trimming removed 6 bases from V and 1 base from J, with 3 bases in between. Here immunoSEQ multiplex PCR was the method, and the copy in TCRdb shows in-frame clones only, minus some. The table records fewer than 95,000 clones, 75% to 85% of them present only once. The chain couples TRBV6-6 to TRBJ1-2; D uncertain. The source of this sequence is a male donor with diffuse large B-cell lymphoma. The sample consisted of PBMCs, taken in a trial of ipilimumab plus nivolumab as post-transplant consolidation. CDR3 nucleotide sequence: TGTGCCAGCAGGGGTAACTATGGCTACACCTTC. Amino acid sequence: CASRGNYGYTF.